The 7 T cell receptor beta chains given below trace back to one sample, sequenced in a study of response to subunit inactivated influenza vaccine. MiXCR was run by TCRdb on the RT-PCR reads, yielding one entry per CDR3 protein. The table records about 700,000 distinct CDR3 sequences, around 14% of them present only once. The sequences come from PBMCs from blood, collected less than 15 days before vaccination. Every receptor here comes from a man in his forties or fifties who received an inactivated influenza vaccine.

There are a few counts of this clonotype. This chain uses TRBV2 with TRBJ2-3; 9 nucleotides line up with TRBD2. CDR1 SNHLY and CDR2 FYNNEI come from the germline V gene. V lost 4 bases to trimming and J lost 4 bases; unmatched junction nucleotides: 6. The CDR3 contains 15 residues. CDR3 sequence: CASSVPSGTADTQYF. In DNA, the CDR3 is TGTGCCAGCAGTGTCCCTAGCGGGACAGCAGATACGCAGTATTTT.

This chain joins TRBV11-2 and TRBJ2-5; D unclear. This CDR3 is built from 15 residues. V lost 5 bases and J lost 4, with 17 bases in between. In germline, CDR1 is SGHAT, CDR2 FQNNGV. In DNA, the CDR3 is TGTGCCAGCAGCCACGAGGACCTCGCCGCAGAGACCCAGTACTTC. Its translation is CASSHEDLAAETQYF.

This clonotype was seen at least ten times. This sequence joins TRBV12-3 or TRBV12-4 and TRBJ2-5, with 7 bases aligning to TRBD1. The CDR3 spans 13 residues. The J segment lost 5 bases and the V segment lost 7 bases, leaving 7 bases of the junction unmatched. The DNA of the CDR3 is TGTGCCAGCACCAAGCAGGGGGTGGAGACCCAGTACTTC. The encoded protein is CASTKQGVETQYF.

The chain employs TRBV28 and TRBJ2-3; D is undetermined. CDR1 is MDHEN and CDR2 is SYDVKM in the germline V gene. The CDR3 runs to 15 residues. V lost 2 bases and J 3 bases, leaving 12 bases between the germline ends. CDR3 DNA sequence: TGTGCCAGCAGTTTAGGAGCTAGGGTTACAGATACGCAGTATTTT. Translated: CASSLGARVTDTQYF.

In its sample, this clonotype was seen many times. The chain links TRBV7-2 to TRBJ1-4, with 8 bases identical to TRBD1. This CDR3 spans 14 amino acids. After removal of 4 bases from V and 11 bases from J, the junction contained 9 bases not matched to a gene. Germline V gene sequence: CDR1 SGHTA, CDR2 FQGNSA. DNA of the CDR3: TGTGCCAGCAGCTCCATCCGGGCAGGGGGCAAACTGTTTTTT. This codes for CASSSIRAGGKLFF.

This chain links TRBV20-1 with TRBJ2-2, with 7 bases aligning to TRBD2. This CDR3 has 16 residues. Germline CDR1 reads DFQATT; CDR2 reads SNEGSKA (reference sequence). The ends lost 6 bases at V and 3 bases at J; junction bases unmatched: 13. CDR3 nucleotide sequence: TGCAGTGCCCTCGGACGGGGGGACGCTGACACCGGGGAGCTGTTTTTT. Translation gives CSALGRGDADTGELFF.

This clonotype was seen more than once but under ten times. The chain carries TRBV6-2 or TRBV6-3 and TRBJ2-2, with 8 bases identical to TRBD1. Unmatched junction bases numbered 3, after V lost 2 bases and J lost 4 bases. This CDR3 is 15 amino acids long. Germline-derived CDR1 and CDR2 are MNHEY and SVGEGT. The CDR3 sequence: CASSYRTGTTGELFF. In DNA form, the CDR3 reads TGTGCCAGCAGTTACCGGACAGGGACCACCGGGGAGCTGTTTTTT.